These T cell receptor beta chains were read from a single sample in a study of T cell changes during pregnancy in multiple sclerosis. Assay used: immunoSEQ multiplex PCR; TCRdb lists only in-frame clones, some missing. The sample holds approximately 74,000 clones, roughly nine tenths seen once. The sequencing here drew on peripheral blood, taken before pregnancy. The receptors were sampled from a female donor with multiple sclerosis, enrolled in a pregnancy study. CDR3s include the opening cysteine and the closing phenylalanine or tryptophan. Each record gives: V gene, clone size, J gene, D gene, CDR3 protein, CDR3 DNA. D genes are given only for firm matches. Rows may omit the clone size; those that give it use once, few, many or a size class.

TRBV29-1	-	TRBJ1-2	-	CSVEGWAGEGYTF	TGCAGCGTTGAAGGGTGGGCAGGGGAAGGCTACACCTTC
TRBV7-9	-	TRBJ2-5	-	CASSIGVPQDTQYF	TGTGCCAGCTCTATTGGAGTCCCCCAAGATACCCAGTACTTC
TRBV10-3	-	TRBJ2-6	-	CAIPGDPLSGANVLTF	TGTGCCATCCCAGGGGACCCCCTGTCTGGGGCCAACGTCCTGACTTTC
TRBV5-4	-	TRBJ2-7	TRBD1	CASSPGDRPPTEQYF	TGTGCCAGCAGCCCAGGGGACAGGCCACCTACCGAGCAGTACTTC
TRBV30	-	TRBJ2-7	-	CAWSVSIAYRSYEQYF	TGTGCCTGGAGTGTTAGTATCGCATACCGCTCCTACGAGCAGTACTTC
TRBV29-1	-	TRBJ1-1	-	CSVAGQRTEAFF	TGCAGCGTTGCAGGACAGCGCACTGAAGCTTTCTTT
TRBV19	-	TRBJ2-4	-	CASSIPENIQYF	TGTGCCAGTAGTATCCCCGAAAACATTCAGTACTTC
TRBV4-1	-	TRBJ1-4	-	CASSQDWAVAGEKLFF	TGCGCCAGCAGCCAAGATTGGGCGGTCGCGGGTGAAAAACTGTTTTTT
TRBV9	-	TRBJ1-4	-	CASSQSTSEQLFF	TGTGCCAGCAGCCAAAGTACTAGTGAACAACTGTTTTTT
TRBV5-6	once	TRBJ1-5	-	CASSLSGGLGGQPQHF	TGTGCCAGCAGCTTGAGCGGGGGTCTCGGTGGGCAGCCCCAGCATTTT
TRBV5-1	-	TRBJ2-1	TRBD1	CASSFNRGDYNEQFF	TGCGCCAGCAGCTTTAACAGGGGGGACTACAATGAGCAGTTCTTC
TRBV5-1	-	TRBJ2-5	TRBD2	CASSLSGGREGTQYF	TGCGCCAGCAGCTTAAGCGGGGGCCGGGAAGGGACCCAGTACTTC
TRBV6-5	-	TRBJ2-1	-	CASSTLLSSYNEQFF	TGTGCCAGCAGTACTCTACTAAGCTCCTACAATGAGCAGTTCTTC
TRBV5-6	-	TRBJ2-1	TRBD2	CASSLGGGRDEQFF	TGTGCCAGCAGCTTGGGGGGGGGTCGGGATGAGCAGTTCTTC
TRBV11-2	-	TRBJ2-7	-	CASSPLARTVVYEQYF	TGTGCCAGCAGCCCCCTAGCCCGGACAGTCGTCTACGAGCAGTACTTC
TRBV5-1	-	TRBJ1-2	-	CASSLGAGVWDGYTF	TGCGCCAGCAGCTTGGGGGCAGGGGTATGGGATGGCTACACCTTC
TRBV25-1	few	TRBJ1-5	TRBD1	CASSDKGTGYQPQHF	TGTGCCAGCAGTGATAAGGGGACAGGCTATCAGCCCCAGCATTTT
TRBV5-1	-	TRBJ2-5	TRBD1	CASSSGTGNQETQYF	TGCGCCAGCAGCTCCGGGACAGGGAACCAAGAGACCCAGTACTTC
TRBV7-2	-	TRBJ2-5	TRBD2	CASSSGTSGAPRYF	TGTGCCAGCAGTTCCGGGACTAGCGGGGCCCCACGGTACTTC
TRBV9	-	TRBJ2-7	TRBD2	CASSPILAGDDEQYF	TGTGCCAGCAGCCCGATACTAGCGGGGGACGACGAGCAGTACTTC
TRBV4-3	-	TRBJ2-7	-	CASSQDDSISYEQYF	TGCGCCAGCAGCCAAGATGACAGTATCTCCTACGAGCAGTACTTC
TRBV5-1	-	TRBJ2-1	-	CASTPRGVELYNEQFF	TGCGCCAGCACCCCCCGCGGAGTTGAGCTCTACAATGAGCAGTTCTTC
TRBV5-4	-	TRBJ2-2	-	CASSPSGETGELFF	TGTGCCAGCAGCCCGTCAGGGGAAACCGGGGAGCTGTTTTTT